A single sample gave rise to the 9 T cell receptor beta chains below, sequenced in a study of OX40 agonist ivuxolimab in advanced cancers. Library method: the immunoSEQ multiplex PCR assay. Drawn from immuneACCESS, this table holds only the in-frame rearrangements with V and J called that TCRdb kept. Clones are partly lost; checked studies trace under half to an unresolved V gene and leave the rest unexplained. Here the sample has under 140,000 clones; roughly 90% occur a single time. The ten largest account for approximately 0.29% of the sample. The sample in question was CD4+ or CD8+ T cells sorted from blood, obtained in a trial of the OX40 agonist ivuxolimab. The source of these receptors is an adult with an advanced solid tumor such as melanoma, head and neck, liver or kidney cancer.

The chain joins TRBV20-1 to TRBJ2-3; no definite D call. Germline V gives CDR1 DFQATT, CDR2 SNEGSKA (reference sequence). The CDR3 is 9 amino acids. The CDR3 region has the DNA TGCACACTCTCCGATACGCAGTATTTT. Its protein product is CTLSDTQYF.

In DNA form, the CDR3 reads TGTGCCAGCAGCGAGCGGACAGAACGATATGGCTACACCTTC. Translated: CASSERTERYGYTF. V is TRBV6-5 and J is TRBJ1-2, with D possibly matching TRBD1 (6 bases). The CDR3 runs to 14 residues. V lost 6 bases and J lost 5, with 16 bases in between. Germline V gene sequence: CDR1 MNHEY, CDR2 SVGAGI.

In this sample, this clone turned up once. The gene calls are TRBV5-1 and TRBJ1-1; TRBD1 matches 7 bases. The CDR3 is 15 residues long. CDR1 SGHRS and CDR2 YFSETQ come from the germline V gene. With V trimmed by 4 bases and J by 5 bases, 11 bases remained unmatched. The CDR3 DNA is TGCGCCAGCAGCGGGAGGACAGGATGGGATACTGAAGCTTTCTTT. Its protein product is CASSGRTGWDTEAFF.

The chain carries TRBV7-8 and TRBJ2-7, with 13 positions matching TRBD2. Per the germline V gene, CDR1 is SGHVS and CDR2 is FQNEAQ. The CDR3 is made up of 17 amino acids. With 0 bases clipped from V and 3 bases from J, the junction kept 5 bases outside the gene matches. CDR3 sequence (DNA): TGTGCCAGCAGCTTAGCACTAGCGGGAGGGCCGAGCTACGAGCAGTACTTC. Translated, it gives CASSLALAGGPSYEQYF.

The rearrangement joins TRBV19 to TRBJ1-1; D perhaps matches TRBD1 (5 bases). V lost 7 bases to trimming and J lost 1 base, with 16 bases between them. Per the germline V gene, CDR1 is LNHDA and CDR2 is SQIVND (reference sequence). The CDR3 is 15 amino acids. CDR3 residues: CASIPRGEGNTEAFF. The CDR3 bases are TGTGCCAGTATCCCTCGAGGGGAGGGGAACACTGAAGCTTTCTTT.

This chain joins TRBV7-2 and TRBJ1-2; D is possibly TRBD1 (5 bases). Germline assignment: CDR1 SGHTA and CDR2 FQGNSA. The CDR3 spans 16 residues. Trimming left V 2 bases short and J 0 bases short, with 13 bases between. As DNA, the CDR3 is TGTGCCAGCAGCTTACAATCGTGGGGCGCTAACTATGGCTACACCTTC. Residues: CASSLQSWGANYGYTF.

The CDR3 coding sequence is TGTGCCAGTAGTATCAGGGGCGGGAGGGCCGGACCCGGGGAGCTGTTTTTT. Translation: CASSIRGGRAGPGELFF. This sequence joins TRBV19 and TRBJ2-2; 9 bases match TRBD2. The CDR3 is made up of 17 amino acids. Germline V gene lookup returns CDR1 LNHDA and CDR2 SQIVND (reference sequence). The V gene end was trimmed by 3 bases and the J gene end by 6 bases; junction bases not matched to a gene: 11.

As DNA, the CDR3 is TGTGCCACCAACCCAGCGGGAACGAGCTCCTACGAGCAGTACTTC. Its protein is CATNPAGTSSYEQYF. The chain is built from TRBV28 and TRBJ2-7; 7 bases agree with TRBD2. The CDR3 runs to 15 residues. Germline-derived CDR1 and CDR2 are MDHEN and SYDVKM. The V gene end was trimmed by 10 bases and the J gene end by 0 bases; junction bases not matched to a gene: 12. The entire variable domain, with the rest obtained from reference TRBV28 and TRBJ2-7, is as follows: DVKVTQSSRYLVKRTGEKVFLECVQDMDHENMFWYRQDPGLGLRLIYFSYDVKMKEKGDIPEGYSVSREKKERFSLILESASTNQTSMYLCATNPAGTSSYEQYFGPGTRLTVT.

A few counts support this clone. The V and J genes are TRBV4-3 and TRBJ2-1; 10 bases are a match to TRBD2. The CDR3 has 19 residues. Germline CDR1 reads LGHNA; CDR2 reads YSLEER. The trim removed 2 bases at V and 3 bases at J, leaving 13 bases unmatched. The CDR3 here is CASSQQYYSGGSIYNEQFF. CDR3 bases: TGCGCCAGCAGCCAACAATATTATAGCGGGGGGTCTATCTACAATGAGCAGTTCTTC.